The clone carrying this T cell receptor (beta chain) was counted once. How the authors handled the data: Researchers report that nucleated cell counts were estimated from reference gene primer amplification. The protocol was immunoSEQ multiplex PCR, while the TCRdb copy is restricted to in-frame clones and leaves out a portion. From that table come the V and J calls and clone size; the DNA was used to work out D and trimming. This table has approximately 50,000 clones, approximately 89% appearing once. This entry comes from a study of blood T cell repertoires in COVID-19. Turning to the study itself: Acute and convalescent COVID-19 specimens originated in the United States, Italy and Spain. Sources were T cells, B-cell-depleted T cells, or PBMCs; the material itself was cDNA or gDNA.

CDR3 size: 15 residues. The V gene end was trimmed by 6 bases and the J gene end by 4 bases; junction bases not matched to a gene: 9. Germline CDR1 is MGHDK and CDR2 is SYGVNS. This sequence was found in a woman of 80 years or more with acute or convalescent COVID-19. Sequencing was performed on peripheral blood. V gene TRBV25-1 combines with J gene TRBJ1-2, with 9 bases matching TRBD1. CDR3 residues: CASSASEQGAYGYTF. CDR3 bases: TGTGCCAGCAGCGCAAGCGAACAGGGGGCCTATGGCTACACCTTC.